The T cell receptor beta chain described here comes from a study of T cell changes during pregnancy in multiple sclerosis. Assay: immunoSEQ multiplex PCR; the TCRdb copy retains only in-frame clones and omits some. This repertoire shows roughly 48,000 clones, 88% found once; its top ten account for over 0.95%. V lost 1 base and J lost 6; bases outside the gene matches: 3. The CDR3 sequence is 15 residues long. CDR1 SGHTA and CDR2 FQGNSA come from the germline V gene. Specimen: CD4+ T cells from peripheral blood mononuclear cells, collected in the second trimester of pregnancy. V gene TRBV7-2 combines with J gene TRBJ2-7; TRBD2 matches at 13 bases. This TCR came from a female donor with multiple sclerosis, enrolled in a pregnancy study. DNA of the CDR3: TGTGCCAGCAGCTTAGTACTAGCGGGAGGGGTCGAGCAGTACTTC. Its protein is CASSLVLAGGVEQYF.